These T cell receptor beta chains were read from a single sample in a study of cytomegalovirus exposure and HLA in healthy donors. Data came from immunoSEQ multiplex PCR; TCRdb stores just in-frame clones and leaves some out. The sample lists 55,000 to 75,000 clones; approximately 95% were seen once. Sample: PBMCs. The receptors originated from a woman aged 18-29 years in good health and CMV-seropositive. The CDR3 runs from the conserved cysteine through the conserved F or W. The D gene is left open where the match is weak. Size tells how often a clone was seen (once, few, many) or the class of an expanded clone, and some rows leave it out.

d_call j_call clone_size v_call cdr3_aa cdr3_nt
. TRBJ1-2 . TRBV4-3 CASAPAADNYGYTF TGCGCCAGCGCTCCTGCGGCCGATAACTATGGCTACACCTTC
TRBD2 TRBJ2-7 . TRBV27 CASSLGLAGYEQYF TGTGCCAGCAGCCTAGGGTTAGCGGGATACGAGCAGTACTTC
TRBD2 TRBJ2-3 few TRBV9 CASTEAGLPPDTQYF TGTGCCAGCACCGAGGCGGGACTACCCCCAGATACGCAGTATTTT
TRBD1 TRBJ2-1 once TRBV7-9 CASSFRQGVNNEQFF TGTGCCAGCAGCTTCCGACAGGGGGTGAACAATGAGCAGTTCTTC
TRBD2 TRBJ2-4 once TRBV6-1 CASSEFSGRGLEDIQYF TGTGCCAGCAGTGAATTTAGCGGGAGAGGGTTGGAAGACATTCAGTACTTC
TRBD2 TRBJ2-3 . TRBV5-1 CASSFASLAGVTDTQYF TGCGCCAGCAGCTTCGCCTCTCTAGCGGGGGTCACAGATACGCAGTATTTT
. TRBJ1-2 . TRBV19 CASSEQGDYGYTF TGTGCCAGTAGTGAACAGGGAGACTATGGCTACACCTTC
. TRBJ2-2 . TRBV1 CTSSPWTSGNGTGELFF TGCACCAGCAGCCCATGGACTAGCGGGAATGGCACCGGGGAGCTGTTTTTT
TRBD2 TRBJ2-3 . TRBV5-6 CASSLGGGAKDTQYF TGTGCCAGCAGCTTAGGCGGGGGGGCTAAAGATACGCAGTATTTT
. TRBJ1-2 . TRBV27 CASSNRASYTF TGTGCCAGCAGTAACAGGGCGAGCTACACCTTC
TRBD1 TRBJ2-4 . TRBV6-6 CASSGQGKNIQYF TGTGCCAGCAGCGGACAGGGAAAAAACATTCAGTACTTC
TRBD2 TRBJ2-7 . TRBV28 CASSTPIGLAGGISYEQYF TGTGCCAGCAGCACACCAATCGGACTAGCGGGGGGGATCTCCTACGAGCAGTACTTC
. TRBJ1-1 . TRBV7-9 CASSPGGNTEAFF TGTGCCAGCAGCCCGGGGGGGAACACTGAAGCTTTCTTT
. TRBJ1-1 . TRBV7-6 CASSLARGGLNTEAFF TGTGCCAGCAGCTTAGCCCGGGGGGGGTTGAACACTGAAGCTTTCTTT
. TRBJ2-3 . TRBV21-1 CATSEAPSTDTQYF TGTGCCACTTCGGAGGCACCAAGCACAGATACGCAGTATTTT
. TRBJ1-4 . TRBV19 CASKMRGNEKLFF TGTGCCAGTAAAATGAGGGGGAATGAAAAACTGTTTTTT
. TRBJ2-2 . TRBV7-8 CASSLESGTWNTGELFF TGTGCCAGCAGCTTAGAGTCGGGGACATGGAACACCGGGGAGCTGTTTTTT
. TRBJ2-7 . TRBV29-1 CSVGGQGIYEQYF TGCAGCGTTGGGGGTCAGGGAATCTACGAGCAGTACTTC
. TRBJ1-2 . TRBV6-1 CASSITLGQNYGYTF TGTGCCAGCAGTATTACTTTGGGGCAGAACTATGGCTACACCTTC
TRBD2 TRBJ2-1 once TRBV11-3 CASSLTAGEYNEQFF TGTGCCAGCAGCTTGACCGCGGGAGAGTACAATGAGCAGTTCTTC
TRBD1 TRBJ1-5 . TRBV4-1 CASSHRIGGTGESNQPQHF TGCGCCAGCAGCCACCGCATCGGGGGGACAGGAGAAAGCAATCAGCCCCAGCATTTT
. TRBJ2-5 . TRBV11-2 CASSFAGDETQYF TGTGCCAGCAGCTTCGCAGGGGATGAGACCCAGTACTTC
. TRBJ1-2 . TRBV5-1 CASSLATGVSYGYTF TGCGCCAGCAGCTTGGCTACGGGGGTTAGCTATGGCTACACCTTC
TRBD1 TRBJ2-5 . TRBV5-4 CASSSGNATGVSETQYF TGTGCCAGCAGCTCGGGAAATGCGACAGGGGTATCAGAGACCCAGTACTTC
. TRBJ2-2 . TRBV9 CASSAGLGVTGELFF TGTGCCAGCAGCGCCGGCCTCGGGGTTACCGGGGAGCTGTTTTTT
. TRBJ1-2 . TRBV28 CASSPGGRNYGYTF TGTGCCAGCAGTCCGGGGGGCCGAAACTATGGCTACACCTTC
. TRBJ1-2 . TRBV7-2 CASSPSGGIGYTF TGTGCCAGCAGCCCATCGGGGGGGATTGGCTACACCTTC
. TRBJ2-3 . TRBV6-4 CASSERASTDTQYF TGTGCCAGCAGTGAGAGGGCTAGCACAGATACGCAGTATTTT
TRBD1 TRBJ1-2 . TRBV27 CASSFYPGQGDYTF TGTGCCAGCAGTTTCTATCCGGGACAGGGCGACTACACCTTC
. TRBJ1-4 . TRBV7-2 CASSLGRDGANEKLFF TGTGCCAGCAGCTTAGGCAGGGATGGGGCTAATGAAAAACTGTTTTTT
TRBD2 TRBJ2-1 . TRBV14 CASSLGLARTKYNEQFF TGTGCCAGCAGCCTAGGACTAGCGAGAACAAAGTACAATGAGCAGTTCTTC
TRBD2 TRBJ2-7 . TRBV27 CATAPLTSGITEQYF TGTGCCACCGCACCCCTGACTAGCGGGATAACCGAGCAGTACTTC
. TRBJ1-5 . TRBV5-5 CASSFGDQPQHF TGTGCCAGCAGCTTCGGGGATCAGCCCCAGCATTTT
. TRBJ1-1 . TRBV7-9 CASSLGHSEAFF TGTGCCAGCAGCTTAGGACACTCTGAAGCTTTCTTT
. TRBJ2-2 . TRBV9 CASDPTSTGSNTGELFF TGTGCCAGCGACCCCACCTCGACAGGTTCGAACACCGGGGAGCTGTTTTTT
. TRBJ2-7 . TRBV19 CASSLQGSYEQYF TGTGCCAGTAGCCTACAGGGCTCCTACGAGCAGTACTTC
. TRBJ1-2 . TRBV28 CASSPPGLGNYGYTF TGTGCCAGCAGCCCACCAGGGCTTGGCAACTATGGCTACACCTTC
. TRBJ1-5 . TRBV28 CASQGGSSQPQHF TGTGCCAGCCAGGGAGGGAGTTCTCAGCCCCAGCATTTT
. TRBJ2-1 . TRBV30 CAWSVVWSGEQFF TGTGCCTGGAGTGTGGTCTGGTCGGGTGAGCAGTTCTTC
TRBD2 TRBJ2-1 . TRBV19 CASSEILLGGGHEQFF TGTGCCAGTAGCGAAATCCTCCTAGGCGGGGGTCATGAGCAGTTCTTC
. TRBJ2-3 . TRBV4-1 CASSPGQYTDTQYF TGCGCCAGCAGCCCCGGACAATACACAGATACGCAGTATTTT
TRBD1 TRBJ1-1 . TRBV19 CATRGTGLGNTEAFF TGTGCCACTCGAGGGACAGGCCTGGGAAACACTGAAGCTTTCTTT